Listed here is a single T cell receptor (beta chain). What it recognizes is unknown. Clones were read by immunoSEQ multiplex PCR, and TCRdb kept only the in-frame ones, dropping some. The table includes 100,000 or so clones, approximately 90% detected once. This specimen belongs to a study of OX40 agonist ivuxolimab in advanced cancers. At the level of the study: Treatment of patients was with ivuxolimab, an agonistic anti-OX40 (CD134) antibody. Dose-escalation subjects each had hepatocellular carcinoma, melanoma, renal cell or head and neck cancer. Study results and limitations: Relative to CD4+ cells, CD8+ T cells on average had more expanded clones.

The cohort excluded patients with autoimmune disease history or systemic immunosuppression. Germline V lookup: CDR1 SGHTA, CDR2 FQGNSA. V was shortened by 5 bases and J by 0 bases, with 10 bases between the two germline ends. The CDR3 spans 14 residues. This clonotype originated in an adult with an advanced solid tumor such as melanoma, head and neck, liver or kidney cancer. Here the sequenced sample was CD4+ or CD8+ T cells sorted from blood, taken in a trial of the OX40 agonist ivuxolimab. The chain joins TRBV7-2 to TRBJ1-1; weak D call: TRBD1 (6 bases). CDR3 region: CASSRQAMNTEAFF. For the CDR3, the DNA is TGTGCCAGCAGCCGACAGGCAATGAACACTGAAGCTTTCTTT. The entire variable domain, with the rest obtained from reference TRBV7-2 and TRBJ1-1, is as follows: GAGVSQSPSNKVTEKGKDVELRCDPISGHTALYWYRQSLGQGLEFLIYFQGNSAPDKSGLPSDRFSAERTGGSVSTLTIQRTQQEDSAVYLCASSRQAMNTEAFFGQGTRLTVV.